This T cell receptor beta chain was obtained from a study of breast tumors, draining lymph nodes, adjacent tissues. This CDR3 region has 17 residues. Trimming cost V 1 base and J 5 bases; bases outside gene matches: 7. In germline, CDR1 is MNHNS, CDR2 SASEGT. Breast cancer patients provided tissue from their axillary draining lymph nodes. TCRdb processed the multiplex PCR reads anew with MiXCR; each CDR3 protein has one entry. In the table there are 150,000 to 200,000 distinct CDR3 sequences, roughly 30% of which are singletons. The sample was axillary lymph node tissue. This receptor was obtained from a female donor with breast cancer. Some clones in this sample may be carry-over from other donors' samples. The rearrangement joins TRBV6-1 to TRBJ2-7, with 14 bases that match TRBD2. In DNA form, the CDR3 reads TGTGCCAGCAGTGAAGTGAGACTAGCGGGGGGGCGAAACGAGCAGTACTTC. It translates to CASSEVRLAGGRNEQYF.